The 17 T cell receptor beta chains below come from one sample, sequenced in a study of T cells in Graves' hyperthyroidism and ophthalmopathy. TCR beta CDR3 regions were amplified from RNA. HTBI primers were used for first-round RT-PCR of the TCR CDR3. TCRdb re-derived calls from the multiplex PCR reads in MiXCR, one entry per CDR3 protein. The sample has a few hundred thousand distinct CDR3 sequences, 15% to 18% seen once. The sequenced material came from blood. The receptors derive from a woman under 40 with Graves' hyperthyroidism.

The sample holds one count of this clonotype. No conserved phenylalanine or tryptophan ends this CDR3, so it is likely a read error. This chain connects TRBV4-2 to TRBJ1-1; D ambiguous. Between the trimmed V and J ends, which lost 1 base and 6 bases, there was a span of 9 bases. CDR3 length: 13 amino acids. Per germline, CDR1 LGHNA and CDR2 YNFKEQ. The CDR3 here is CASSQGIRAEAFL. In nucleotides, the CDR3 is TGTGCCAGCAGCCAAGGTATTAGGGCTGAAGCTTTCCTT.

This clonotype was picked up many times. The DNA is omitted, as the CDR3 cannot be located on it reliably, and the CDR3 follows TCRdb's listing. The rearrangement links TRBV7-2 to TRBJ2-1; the table gives TRBD1 as D, unverified against the DNA. CDR1 SGHTA and CDR2 FQGNSA come from the germline V gene. The CDR3 is 15 residues long, counting both termini. The CDR3 protein is CASSPGQLPVFWQFF.

This clonotype was seen at least ten times. The V call is TRBV15, the J call TRBJ1-1; D call uncertain. CDR1 LNHNV and CDR2 YYDKDF come from the germline V gene (reference sequence). This CDR3 spans 16 amino acids. The V and J ends lost 1 base and 0 bases respectively, with 12 bases between them. The CDR3, as DNA: TGTGCCACCAGCAGAGGGTCACGGAGAATGAACACTGAAGCTTTCTTT. Translated: CATSRGSRRMNTEAFF.

This clonotype occurred a few times. This rearrangement joins TRBV19 to TRBJ2-5, with D uncertain. The CDR3 length is 13 residues. Germline-derived CDR1 and CDR2 are LNHDA and SQIVND (reference sequence). Trimming took 10 bases from V and 1 from J, leaving 13 bases between them. The CDR3, as DNA: TGTGCCACCGCTCAGGTCATCCAAGAGACCCAGTACTTC. It translates to CATAQVIQETQYF.

This clonotype was found a few times. This rearrangement joins TRBV11-2 to TRBJ1-2, with D possibly TRBD1 on 5 matching bases. The ends were cut back, 5 bases at V and 4 bases at J, with 11 bases in the middle. The CDR3 has 13 residues. Germline V CDR1 and CDR2: SGHAT, FQNNGV. The CDR3 is CASSPAGGYGYTF. CDR3 nucleotide sequence: TGTGCCAGCAGCCCAGCCGGGGGCTATGGCTACACCTTC.

The V call is TRBV6-1, the J call TRBJ2-4, with 8 bases fitting TRBD1. Germline lookup yields CDR1 MNHNS and CDR2 SASEGT. CDR3 length: 14 amino acids. The trim removed 8 bases at V and 8 bases at J, leaving 11 bases unmatched. The CDR3 reads CASATGGRRDIQYF. CDR3 in DNA: TGTGCCAGCGCCACAGGGGGGCGAAGGGACATTCAGTACTTC.

The J gene is TRBJ2-7, the V gene TRBV10-3; TRBD1 aligns across 9 bases. CDR1 and CDR2 from the germline V gene are ENHRY and SYGVKD. Trimming took 10 bases from V and 1 from J; bases not matched to a gene: 8. The CDR3 is made up of 14 amino acids. CDR3 residues: CATQGQGRSYEQYF. The CDR3 bases are TGTGCCACCCAAGGACAGGGGAGATCCTACGAGCAGTACTTC.

This clonotype occurred many times. The chain links TRBV6-5 to TRBJ2-5; possible D gene TRBD2, 5 bases. V was clipped by 0 bases and J by 5 bases, with 10 bases between them. This CDR3 region has 14 residues. Germline V gene lookup returns CDR1 MNHEY and CDR2 SVGAGI. Written as DNA, the CDR3 is TGTGCCAGCAGTTACTCTCGGCGGGTGGAGACCCAGTACTTC. Its protein is CASSYSRRVETQYF.

The chain couples TRBV19 to TRBJ2-3; D call uncertain. The germline CDR1 and CDR2 sequences are LNHDA and SQIVND (reference sequence). The CDR3 length is 13 residues. V was trimmed by 3 bases and J by 7 bases, leaving 11 bases between them. Here the CDR3 DNA reads TGTGCCAGTAGTATGACGGTGGGAAATACGCAGTATTTT. Its translation: CASSMTVGNTQYF. Filled out from reference TRBV19 and TRBJ2-3, the complete variable domain reads DGGITQSPKYLFRKEGQNVTLSCEQNLNHDAMYWYRQDPGQGLRLIYYSQIVNDFQKGDIAEGYSVSREKKESFPLTVTSAQKNPTAFYLCASSMTVGNTQYFGPGTRLTVL.

This clonotype was seen repeatedly, ten times or more. As DNA, the CDR3 is TGTGCCAGCAGCTTACTAGCGGGAGGTCTTGGTGAGCAGTTCTTC. This gives the protein CASSLLAGGLGEQFF. The chain joins TRBV11-3 to TRBJ2-1; 11 nucleotides line up with TRBD2. CDR3 length: 15 residues. Germline assignment: CDR1 SGHNT and CDR2 YENEEA. V lost 2 bases to trimming and J lost 9 bases; unmatched junction nucleotides: 6.

At least ten counts were recorded for this clonotype. The rearrangement links TRBV4-2 to TRBJ1-2, with 8 nucleotides matching TRBD1. Germline lookup yields CDR1 LGHNA and CDR2 YNFKEQ. There are 16 residues in the CDR3. The V and J ends lost 3 bases and 4 bases, in that order; junction bases with no gene match: 10. This CDR3 reads CASSQVDPGQAYGYTF. The DNA for the CDR3 is TGTGCCAGCAGCCAGGTTGATCCGGGACAGGCCTATGGCTACACCTTC.

This clonotype was counted between two and nine times. The rearrangement uses TRBV7-8 and TRBJ2-1; 8 positions match TRBD2. Germline V gene data show CDR1 as SGHVS and CDR2 as FQNEAQ. The length of the CDR3 is 20 residues. J was trimmed by 0 bases and V by 4 bases; bases with no gene match: 17. CDR3 protein: CASSWARGSGALSSYNEQFF. For the CDR3, the DNA is TGTGCCAGCAGCTGGGCCCGGGGTAGCGGGGCCCTGAGCTCCTACAATGAGCAGTTCTTC.

CDR3 in amino acids: CASSSRSGTGSEKLFF. DNA for the CDR3: TGTGCCAGCAGCTCGAGGTCCGGGACAGGGAGTGAAAAACTGTTTTTT. The rearrangement uses TRBV7-6 and TRBJ1-4, with 9 nucleotides matching TRBD1. The length of the CDR3 is 16 residues. Trimming at V came to 4 bases and at J to 7 bases, leaving 10 bases not matched to a gene. Germline loops: CDR1 SGHVS, CDR2 FNYEAQ.

With respect to this clonotype: A read error may be the cause here, since a much bigger clone is one base away. The chain couples TRBV5-6 to TRBJ1-5, with TRBD1 matching over 7 bases. This CDR3 contains 15 residues. Looked up from germline, CDR1 is SGHDT and CDR2 is YYEEEE. The V and J ends lost 3 bases and 2 bases, in that order; junction bases with no gene match: 5. The CDR3 DNA sequence: TGTGCCAGCAGCTCGGGACAGCTTGGCAATCAGCCCCAGCATTTT. Translated, it gives CASSSGQLGNQPQHF. Combining the CDR3 with reference TRBV5-6 and TRBJ1-5 gives the whole variable domain DAGVTQSPTHLIKTRGQQVTLRCSPKSGHDTVSWYQQALGQGPQFIFQYYEEEERQRGNFPDRFSGHQFPNYSSELNVNALLLGDSALYLCASSSGQLGNQPQHFGDGTRLSIL.

The table lists this clonotype with many counts. This sequence joins TRBV20-1 and TRBJ2-3, with D possibly being TRBD1 (5 bases). CDR3 length equals 13 residues. V shed 3 bases and J shed 2 bases, with 9 bases lying between them. Germline V gene data show CDR1 as DFQATT and CDR2 as SNEGSKA (reference sequence). CDR3 residues: CSARGQFTDTQYF. The CDR3 DNA follows: TGCAGTGCTAGGGGGCAGTTCACAGATACGCAGTATTTT.

The table lists this clonotype with many counts. The gene calls are TRBV3-1 and TRBJ2-1; 11 nucleotides match TRBD2. The CDR3 is 16 amino acids. The germline V gene encodes CDR1 LGHDT and CDR2 YNNKEL (reference sequence). V shed 1 base, J shed 2 bases, and the junction held 1 base outside the gene matches. CDR3 in amino acids: CASSQASGRTYNEQFF. CDR3 sequence (DNA): TGTGCCAGCAGCCAAGCTAGCGGGAGGACCTACAATGAGCAGTTCTTC.

V usage is TRBV10-2 and J usage is TRBJ2-1; D not resolved. The CDR3 has 11 residues. V lost 2 bases and J 10 bases, leaving 6 bases between the germline ends. Germline V gene lookup returns CDR1 WSHSY and CDR2 SAAADI. Written as DNA, the CDR3 is TGCGCCAGCAGTGAGCGGCGGGAGCAGTTCTTC. It codes for CASSERREQFF.